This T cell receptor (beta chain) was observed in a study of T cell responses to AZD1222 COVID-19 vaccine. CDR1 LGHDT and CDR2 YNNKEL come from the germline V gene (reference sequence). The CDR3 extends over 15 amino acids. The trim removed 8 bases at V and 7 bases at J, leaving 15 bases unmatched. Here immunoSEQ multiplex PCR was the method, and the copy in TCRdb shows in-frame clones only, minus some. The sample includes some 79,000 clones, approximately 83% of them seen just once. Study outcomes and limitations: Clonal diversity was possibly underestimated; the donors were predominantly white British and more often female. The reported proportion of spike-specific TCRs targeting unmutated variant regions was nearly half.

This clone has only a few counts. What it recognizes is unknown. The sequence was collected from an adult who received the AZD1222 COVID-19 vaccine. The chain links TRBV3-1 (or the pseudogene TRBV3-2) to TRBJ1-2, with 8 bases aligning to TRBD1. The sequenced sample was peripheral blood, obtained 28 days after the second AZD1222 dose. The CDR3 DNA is TGTGCCAGCCCCTCTCGGACTCCAGGGGGCTGTGGCTACACCTTC. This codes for CASPSRTPGGCGYTF.